This T cell receptor (beta chain) was obtained from a study of neurological immune-mediated disorders. TCRdb re-called the 5' RACE reads with MiXCR, one entry per CDR3 protein. Of some 66,000 distinct CDR3 sequences in the sample, 3.5% to 5.5% were seen once. V lost 6 bases to trimming and J lost 5 bases; unmatched junction nucleotides: 6. The CDR3 loop spans 13 amino acids. Germline V gene data show CDR1 as DFQATT and CDR2 as SNEGSKA (reference sequence). This chain uses TRBV20-1 with TRBJ1-2, with 10 nucleotides matching TRBD1. Sequencing was done on a sample of PBMCs. The source is a man aged 25 to 40 with multiple sclerosis. As DNA, the CDR3 is TGCAGTGCCAGACAGGGGGCAACTTATGGCTACACCTTC. Translated, it gives CSARQGATYGYTF.